This is a list of T cell receptor beta chains from one sample in a study of identical twins. MiXCR was run by TCRdb on the 5' RACE reads, yielding one entry per CDR3 protein. The sample records approximately 890,000 distinct CDR3 sequences, approximately 13% being singletons. These data are also associated with another study on yellow fever vaccine responses in identical twins.

Sequencing was done on a sample of PBMCs. These receptors originate from a woman aged 18 to 35 in good health. The CDR3 runs from the conserved cysteine through the conserved F or W. Each record gives: clone size, D gene, V gene, J gene, CDR3 protein, CDR3 DNA. The D gene is left open where the match is weak. Where a row states a size, it is once, few, many or the class of an expanded clone; other rows omit it.

clone size: few; D gene: TRBD2; V gene: TRBV27; J gene: TRBJ2-1; CDR3 protein: CASSLSSSGMMYEQFF; CDR3 DNA: TGTGCCAGCAGTTTATCTTCCAGCGGGATGATGTATGAGCAGTTCTTC
clone size: many; D gene: TRBD1; V gene: TRBV11-1; J gene: TRBJ2-3; CDR3 protein: CASSLLGTGGKIGTDTQYF; CDR3 DNA: TGTGCCAGCAGCTTATTGGGGACAGGGGGCAAGATTGGCACAGATACGCAGTATTTT
clone size: few; D gene: TRBD1; V gene: TRBV7-9; J gene: TRBJ1-1; CDR3 protein: CASSYGDRGQTEAFF; CDR3 DNA: TGTGCCAGCAGCTACGGGGACAGGGGGCAGACTGAAGCTTTCTTT
clone size: few; D gene: NA; V gene: TRBV12-3/TRBV12-4; J gene: TRBJ1-1; CDR3 protein: CASSPGPLSTEAFF; CDR3 DNA: TGTGCCAGCAGTCCGGGACCGTTGAGCACTGAAGCTTTCTTT
clone size: many; D gene: NA; V gene: TRBV7-9; J gene: TRBJ2-7; CDR3 protein: CASSPRESAPYEQYF; CDR3 DNA: TGTGCCAGCAGCCCGCGGGAATCGGCTCCCTACGAGCAGTACTTC
clone size: NA; D gene: TRBD1; V gene: TRBV12-5; J gene: TRBJ1-5; CDR3 protein: CASGSAGTAQHF; CDR3 DNA: TGTGCTAGTGGTTCGGCCGGGACAGCGCAGCATTTT
clone size: NA; D gene: TRBD1; V gene: TRBV2; J gene: TRBJ1-1; CDR3 protein: CASQYRGNTEAFF; CDR3 DNA: TGTGCCAGCCAATACAGGGGGAACACTGAAGCTTTCTTT
clone size: NA; D gene: TRBD2; V gene: TRBV20-1; J gene: TRBJ2-1; CDR3 protein: CSASPTSGIVEQFF; CDR3 DNA: TGCAGTGCTAGCCCCACTAGCGGGATTGTTGAGCAGTTCTTC
clone size: few; D gene: NA; V gene: TRBV5-1; J gene: TRBJ1-1; CDR3 protein: CASSLTYTGSTEAFF; CDR3 DNA: TGCGCCAGCAGCTTGACTTACACAGGTTCCACTGAAGCTTTCTTT
clone size: NA; D gene: NA; V gene: TRBV23-1; J gene: TRBJ2-1; CDR3 protein: CASSQPRGPYNEQFF; CDR3 DNA: TGCGCCAGCAGTCAACCCCGGGGGCCCTACAATGAGCAGTTCTTC
clone size: many; D gene: TRBD1; V gene: TRBV5-1; J gene: TRBJ1-2; CDR3 protein: CASRQGAVTSYGYTF; CDR3 DNA: TGCGCCAGCCGACAGGGGGCTGTGACTTCCTATGGCTACACCTTC
clone size: NA; D gene: TRBD2; V gene: TRBV13; J gene: TRBJ2-2; CDR3 protein: CASSCPLVRGATPTNTGELFF; CDR3 DNA: TGTGCCAGCAGCTGCCCTCTAGTGCGGGGGGCAACTCCGACTAACACCGGGGAGCTGTTTTTT
clone size: NA; D gene: NA; V gene: TRBV19; J gene: TRBJ2-3; CDR3 protein: CASSATGFMDTQYF; CDR3 DNA: TGTGCCAGTAGTGCCACGGGATTTATGGATACGCAGTATTTT
clone size: NA; D gene: TRBD2; V gene: TRBV28; J gene: TRBJ2-6; CDR3 protein: CASSLAGGPVRSGANVLTF; CDR3 DNA: TGTGCCAGCAGCCTAGCGGGAGGGCCGGTGAGGTCTGGGGCCAACGTCCTGACTTTC
clone size: few; D gene: NA; V gene: TRBV14; J gene: TRBJ2-4; CDR3 protein: CASSQDFTLAKNIQYF; CDR3 DNA: TGTGCCAGCAGCCAAGATTTTACGCTAGCCAAAAACATTCAGTACTTC
clone size: NA; D gene: NA; V gene: TRBV3-1; J gene: TRBJ2-3; CDR3 protein: CASSAGRTSTDTQYF; CDR3 DNA: TGTGCCAGCAGCGCAGGGCGCACCAGCACAGATACGCAGTATTTT
clone size: few; D gene: TRBD2; V gene: TRBV5-1; J gene: TRBJ2-2; CDR3 protein: CASSYGTSGSRTGELFF; CDR3 DNA: TGCGCCAGCAGTTACGGGACTAGCGGGAGTCGCACCGGGGAGCTGTTTTTT
clone size: few; D gene: TRBD1; V gene: TRBV10-3; J gene: TRBJ2-1; CDR3 protein: CAISEGQGPYNEQFF; CDR3 DNA: TGTGCCATCAGTGAGGGACAGGGGCCCTACAATGAGCAGTTCTTC
clone size: NA; D gene: NA; V gene: TRBV4-2; J gene: TRBJ1-5; CDR3 protein: CASSQEMTQPQHF; CDR3 DNA: TGTGCCAGCAGCCAAGAGATGACGCAGCCCCAGCATTTT
clone size: few; D gene: NA; V gene: TRBV19; J gene: TRBJ2-7; CDR3 protein: CASSIQGRDEQYF; CDR3 DNA: TGTGCCAGTAGTATCCAGGGTCGGGACGAGCAGTACTTC
clone size: many; D gene: TRBD1; V gene: TRBV6-1; J gene: TRBJ1-2; CDR3 protein: CASRPGQGFYGYTF; CDR3 DNA: TGTGCCAGCAGGCCGGGACAGGGCTTTTATGGCTACACCTTC
clone size: NA; D gene: NA; V gene: TRBV7-2; J gene: TRBJ2-7; CDR3 protein: CASSLGVSVLYEQYF; CDR3 DNA: TGTGCCAGCAGCTTGGGGGTCTCGGTGCTTTACGAGCAGTACTTC
clone size: many; D gene: TRBD1; V gene: TRBV12-3/TRBV12-4; J gene: TRBJ2-7; CDR3 protein: CASSPGQDYEQYF; CDR3 DNA: TGTGCCAGCAGCCCCGGACAGGACTACGAGCAGTACTTC
clone size: few; D gene: NA; V gene: TRBV9; J gene: TRBJ2-7; CDR3 protein: CASSPTNSYEQYF; CDR3 DNA: TGTGCCAGCAGCCCGACTAACTCCTACGAGCAGTACTTC
clone size: NA; D gene: TRBD2; V gene: TRBV25-1; J gene: TRBJ2-1; CDR3 protein: CASNRTSGSLLVEQFF; CDR3 DNA: TGTGCCAGCAACCGGACTAGCGGGAGCCTTCTGGTTGAGCAGTTCTTC
clone size: NA; D gene: NA; V gene: TRBV5-1; J gene: TRBJ2-5; CDR3 protein: CASSLPGVPETQYF; CDR3 DNA: TGCGCCAGCAGCTTGCCAGGGGTCCCAGAGACCCAGTACTTC